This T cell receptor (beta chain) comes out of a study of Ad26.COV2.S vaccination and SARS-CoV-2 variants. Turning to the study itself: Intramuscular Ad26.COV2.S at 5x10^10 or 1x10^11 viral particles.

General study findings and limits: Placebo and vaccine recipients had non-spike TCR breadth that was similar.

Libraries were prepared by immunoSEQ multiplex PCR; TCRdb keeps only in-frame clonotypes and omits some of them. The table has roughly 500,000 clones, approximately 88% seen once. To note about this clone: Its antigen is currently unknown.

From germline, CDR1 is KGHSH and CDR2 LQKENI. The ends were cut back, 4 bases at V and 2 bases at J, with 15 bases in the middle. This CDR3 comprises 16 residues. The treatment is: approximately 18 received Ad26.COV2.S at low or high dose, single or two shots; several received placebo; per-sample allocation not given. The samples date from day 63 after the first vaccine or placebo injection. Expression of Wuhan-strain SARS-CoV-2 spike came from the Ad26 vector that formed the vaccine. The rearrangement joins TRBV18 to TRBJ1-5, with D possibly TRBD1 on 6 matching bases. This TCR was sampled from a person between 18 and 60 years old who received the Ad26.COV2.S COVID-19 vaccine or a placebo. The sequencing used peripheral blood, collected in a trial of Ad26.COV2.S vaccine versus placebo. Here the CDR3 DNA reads TGTGCCAGCTCACTCTCCGGGGGCGTCGGCAATCAGCCCCAGCATTTT. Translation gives CASSLSGGVGNQPQHF.